What follows are 28 T cell receptor beta chains derived from one specimen sequenced in a study of CD8 T cells in Susac syndrome. Reverse transcription of roughly 0.5 to 1 ug RNA was carried out with random hexamers. TCRdb recomputed calls from the immunoSEQ multiplex PCR reads with MiXCR, one row per CDR3 protein. Among around 180,000 distinct CDR3 sequences listed, under 97% were seen once. The material sequenced was CD4+ T cells from PBMCs. The receptors stem from a human donor with multiple sclerosis.

The CDR3 sequence is CATELTGSQWETQYF. In nucleotides, the CDR3 is TGTGCCACCGAACTTACAGGGAGTCAGTGGGAGACCCAGTACTTC. This sequence joins TRBV28 and TRBJ2-5, with D possibly TRBD1 on 6 matching bases. V was clipped by 10 bases and J by 5 bases, with 23 bases between them. Germline V gives CDR1 MDHEN, CDR2 SYDVKM. The CDR3 spans 15 residues.

Here the CDR3 reads CSARTSGTDTQYF. For the CDR3, the DNA is TGCAGTGCTCGGACTAGCGGCACAGATACGCAGTATTTT. V and J are TRBV20-1 and TRBJ2-3; 9 nucleotides agree with TRBD2. J gave up 1 base and V 5 bases, and 1 base lay outside the gene matches. In germline, CDR1 is DFQATT, CDR2 SNEGSKA (reference sequence). This CDR3 has 13 residues.

J is TRBJ2-5 and V is TRBV9, with D possibly TRBD2 on 5 matching bases. The ends were cut back, 2 bases at V and 5 bases at J, with 13 bases in the middle. The CDR3 runs 14 residues. Germline CDR1 SGDLS, CDR2 YYNGEE. The chain's CDR3 is CASSVLWTGETQYF. The DNA for the CDR3 is TGTGCCAGCAGCGTTCTCTGGACGGGGGAGACCCAGTACTTC.

The J gene is TRBJ2-5, the V gene TRBV12-3 or TRBV12-4; the D gene is possibly TRBD1 (6 bases). Trimming took 8 bases from V and 7 from J, leaving 14 bases between them. This CDR3 is built from 12 residues. CDR3 sequence (DNA): TGTGCCAGCCCCCAAACCAGGGGGACCCAGTACTTC. Amino acid sequence: CASPQTRGTQYF.

This rearrangement joins TRBV12-5 to TRBJ2-6; 7 positions agree with TRBD1. V was pared by 7 bases and J by 0 bases, with 15 bases of the junction left unmatched. The CDR3 consists of 19 residues. CDR1 LGHNT and CDR2 FRNRAP come from the germline V gene. The DNA for the CDR3 is TGTGCTAGTGATCCACAACGCCGGGACAGATCCTCTGGGGCCAACGTCCTGACTTTC. Translated, it gives CASDPQRRDRSSGANVLTF.

This chain joins TRBV3-1 and TRBJ1-1; unclear D gene. The CDR3 has 15 residues. V shed 2 bases and J shed 6 bases, with 16 bases lying between them. CDR1 is LGHDT, CDR2 YNNKEL, per germline (reference sequence). The CDR3 DNA sequence: TGTGCCAGCAGCCAAATCCCCGATGGTTATTCTGAAGCTTTCTTT. Residues: CASSQIPDGYSEAFF.

The chain is built from TRBV9 and TRBJ2-3; 9 positions match TRBD1. After removal of 4 bases from V and 6 bases from J, the junction contained 15 bases not matched to a gene. The CDR3 is 17 residues long. CDR1 is SGDLS, CDR2 YYNGEE, per germline. CDR3: CASSPRTGALSGDTQYF. CDR3 bases: TGTGCCAGCAGCCCCCGGACAGGGGCCTTGTCGGGGGATACGCAGTATTTT.

This rearrangement joins TRBV12-3 or TRBV12-4 to TRBJ1-2; D might be TRBD1 (5 bases). Trimming shortened V by 6 bases and J by 7 bases, and 15 bases separated the two germline ends. The length of the CDR3 is 13 residues. The DNA of the CDR3 is TGTGCCAGCAGGGTCAGGGTTACCGGTGGCTACACCTTC. It translates to CASRVRVTGGYTF.

This chain uses TRBV20-1 with TRBJ1-6; maybe TRBD1 (5 bases). Germline V CDR1 and CDR2: DFQATT, SNEGSKA (reference sequence). V dropped 3 bases and J dropped 0 bases, with 18 bases sitting between them. The CDR3 loop spans 18 amino acids. The CDR3 DNA sequence: TGCAGTGCTAGTGGGGACCCCGCGACGAGCTCCTATAATTCACCCCTCCACTTT. This sequence encodes CSASGDPATSSYNSPLHF.

This chain links TRBV20-1 with TRBJ1-5; D is undetermined. The CDR3 runs 16 residues. The germline CDR1 and CDR2 sequences are DFQATT and SNEGSKA (reference sequence). The V gene lost 1 base and the J gene lost 7 bases, with 20 bases spanning the gap. The DNA for the CDR3 is TGCAGTGCTAGAGTGCCCTCACGACGGGAGAACCAGCCCCAGCATTTT. Protein: CSARVPSRRENQPQHF.

The V gene is TRBV5-1, the J gene TRBJ1-1; D might be TRBD1 (5 bases). CDR3 length equals 14 residues. Germline V gene lookup returns CDR1 SGHRS and CDR2 YFSETQ. The ends were cut back, 7 bases at V and 2 bases at J, with 15 bases in the middle. The CDR3 bases are TGCGCCAGCCGCGACCAGGGCGGAAACACTGAAGCTTTCTTT. Protein sequence: CASRDQGGNTEAFF.

This clonotype was counted once. The chain has TRBV2 and TRBJ1-2, with D maybe TRBD1 (5 bases). Germline assignment: CDR1 SNHLY and CDR2 FYNNEI. V was cut by 7 bases and J by 6 bases, with 15 bases left in between. This CDR3 region has 13 residues. CDR3 region: CASTRDGEDGYTF. DNA of the CDR3: TGTGCCAGCACTAGGGACGGCGAGGATGGCTACACCTTC.

The V and J genes are TRBV20-1 and TRBJ2-7; 9 bases line up with TRBD1. Germline-derived CDR1 and CDR2 are DFQATT and SNEGSKA (reference sequence). CDR3 length: 14 amino acids. V was clipped by 6 bases and J by 6 bases; unmatched bases: 12. The CDR3 loop is CSAERPGQGGEQYF. DNA of the CDR3: TGCAGTGCCGAGAGGCCGGGACAGGGCGGCGAGCAGTACTTC.

The chain joins TRBV12-3 or TRBV12-4 to TRBJ2-3; D is uncertain. The CDR3 has 12 residues. Trimming took 0 bases from V and 6 from J, leaving 4 bases between them. In DNA form, the CDR3 reads TGTGCCAGCAGTTTAGCCATGGATACGCAGTATTTT. It codes for CASSLAMDTQYF.

The genes are TRBV6-2 or TRBV6-3 and TRBJ2-6, with unresolved D. The ends were cut back, 5 bases at V and 0 bases at J, with 5 bases in the middle. CDR1 is MNHEY and CDR2 is SVGEGT in the germline V gene. The CDR3 contains 14 residues. The CDR3 nucleotides read TGTGCCAGCAGTCGGCACTCTGGGGCCAACGTCCTGACTTTC. Its translation: CASSRHSGANVLTF.

The CDR3 is CASSESGRGENSPLHF. CDR3 bases: TGTGCCAGCAGTGAATCGGGTAGGGGGGAGAATTCACCCCTCCACTTT. The chain recombines TRBV25-1 with TRBJ1-6, with D tentatively TRBD1 (6 bases). The V and J ends lost 1 base and 7 bases respectively, with 14 bases between them. This CDR3 region has 16 residues. The V gene's germline CDR1 is MGHDK and CDR2 SYGVNS.

This chain uses TRBV20-1 with TRBJ2-1; 7 bases align to TRBD1. Per the germline V gene, CDR1 is DFQATT and CDR2 is SNEGSKA (reference sequence). The CDR3 spans 15 residues. J gave up 6 bases and V 0 bases, and 8 bases lay outside the gene matches. CDR3 DNA: TGCAGTGCTAGAGAATCCGGGACAGTTATCAATGAGCAGTTCTTC. It translates to CSARESGTVINEQFF.

The V gene is TRBV27, the J gene TRBJ2-1; possibly TRBD1 for D (5 bases). This CDR3 spans 15 amino acids. The germline CDR1 and CDR2 sequences are MNHEY and SMNVEV (reference sequence). Deletions cut 0 bases from V and 4 bases from J, with 10 bases between. CDR3 sequence reads: CASSLSYRQYNEQFF. The CDR3 region has the DNA TGTGCCAGCAGTTTATCGTACAGGCAGTACAATGAGCAGTTCTTC.

The chain recombines TRBV6-2 or TRBV6-3 with TRBJ1-4, with D perhaps TRBD1 (6 bases). Germline CDR1 and CDR2: MNHEY and SVGEGT. V lost 6 bases to trimming and J lost 4 bases, with 15 bases between them. The CDR3 has 15 amino acids. The CDR3: CASSTAGQFNEKLFF. CDR3 sequence (DNA): TGTGCCAGCAGCACCGCAGGACAGTTTAATGAAAAACTGTTTTTT.

The CDR3 coding sequence is TGTGCCAGCAGCTTGGTCAGTAGCGGGGCCAGGAAGGAGCAGTTCTTC. Its protein is CASSLVSSGARKEQFF. The V call is TRBV5-6, the J call TRBJ2-1, with 8 bases fitting TRBD2. The CDR3 length is 16 residues. V lost 0 bases and J lost 10; bases outside the gene matches: 12. Germline CDR1 is SGHDT and CDR2 is YYEEEE.

V is TRBV3-1 and J is TRBJ2-4, with D perhaps TRBD1 or TRBD2 (5 bases each). The V end lost 5 bases, the J end lost 1 base, and 6 bases lay between the germline ends. The length of the CDR3 is 13 residues. Per the germline V gene, CDR1 is LGHDT and CDR2 is YNNKEL (reference sequence). The CDR3 loop is CASSEGAKNIQYF. For the CDR3, the DNA is TGTGCCAGCAGCGAGGGGGCCAAAAACATTCAGTACTTC.

This sequence joins TRBV2 and TRBJ1-2; a weak D match, TRBD1 (5 bases). The CDR3 loop spans 15 amino acids. Deletions cut 3 bases from V and 4 bases from J, with 15 bases between. From germline, CDR1 is SNHLY and CDR2 FYNNEI. CDR3 in DNA: TGTGCCAGCAGTGAGATCGAACAGGCTATCTATGGCTACACCTTC. Its translation is CASSEIEQAIYGYTF.

The gene calls are TRBV7-2 and TRBJ2-7; the D gene is possibly TRBD1 (6 bases). Per germline, CDR1 SGHTA and CDR2 FQGNSA. V was cut by 5 bases and J by 10 bases, with 24 bases left in between. This CDR3 contains 15 residues. CDR3 DNA sequence: TGTGCCAGCAGCCCTACCGGGACAAGGAACGGAGAACAGTACTTC. Amino acid sequence: CASSPTGTRNGEQYF.

V is TRBV27 and J is TRBJ1-6; a weak D match, TRBD1 (5 bases). CDR3 length: 14 amino acids. Trimming shortened V by 2 bases and J by 10 bases, and 12 bases separated the two germline ends. Germline V gives CDR1 MNHEY, CDR2 SMNVEV (reference sequence). CDR3 coding DNA: TGTGCCAGCAGTTTAGGGGGGGGACTGTCACCCCTCCACTTT. This encodes CASSLGGGLSPLHF.

The V gene is TRBV9, the J gene TRBJ2-1; 11 bases map to TRBD2. V lost 4 bases and J lost 0; bases outside the gene matches: 15. Germline-derived CDR1 and CDR2 are SGDLS and YYNGEE. This CDR3 is 20 amino acids long. DNA for the CDR3: TGTGCCAGCAGCTCCGACCCACTAGCGGGGGCCGAGAGCTCCTACAATGAGCAGTTCTTC. This codes for CASSSDPLAGAESSYNEQFF.

V and J are TRBV2 and TRBJ2-7, with D hard to call. V was cut by 3 bases and J by 0 bases, with 6 bases left in between. Germline V lookup: CDR1 SNHLY, CDR2 FYNNEI. The CDR3 loop spans 13 amino acids. The CDR3 DNA follows: TGTGCCAGCAGTGAGTACGGCTCCTACGAGCAGTACTTC. Its translation: CASSEYGSYEQYF.

The rearrangement joins TRBV5-1 to TRBJ2-5, with TRBD1 identical over 7 bases. The germline V gene encodes CDR1 SGHRS and CDR2 YFSETQ. The CDR3 has 13 amino acids. Unmatched junction bases numbered 2, after V lost 3 bases and J lost 3 bases. The CDR3 here is CASSSTGKETQYF. The CDR3 bases are TGCGCCAGCAGCTCGACAGGGAAAGAGACCCAGTACTTC.

In DNA, the CDR3 is TGTGCCAGCAGTGAAGGTCTGGTAGCGGGGGTCGGGGAGACCCAGTACTTC. As protein: CASSEGLVAGVGETQYF. The V and J genes are TRBV2 and TRBJ2-5; 9 nucleotides align to TRBD2. The V gene's germline CDR1 is SNHLY and CDR2 FYNNEI. The CDR3 runs to 17 residues. J gave up 5 bases and V 1 base, and 11 bases lay outside the gene matches.